Sequencing of this TCR beta chain was carried out in a study of a mutant IDH1 vaccine in newly diagnosed glioma. Study background: Patients were given eight vaccinations, scheduled in weeks 1, 3, 5, 7, 11, 15, 19 and 23. Receipt of radiotherapy, temozolomide, or both preceded the study, and most received both. The treated group averaged 40.4 years old and was about 60% male, roughly 38% female. Study outcomes and limitations: Among top peripheral T cell clonotypes, changes seemed unrelated to pseudoprogression.

The CDR3 consists of 15 residues. The V and J ends lost 6 bases and 4 bases, in that order; junction bases with no gene match: 10. The V gene's germline CDR1 is SEHNR and CDR2 FQNEAQ (reference sequence). Time point specified: week 5, during vaccination. All doses held 300 ug of mutant IDH1 20-mer peptide, with topical imiquimod. About this clone itself: The antigen remains unidentified.

Only in-frame clones appear in the TCRdb table, and some are missing; sequencing was by immunoSEQ multiplex PCR. The table has tens of thousands of clones, around 78% seen once. The sequence was collected from a middle-aged woman with glioma. The starting material was PBMCs, obtained from a glioma patient whose treatment included an IDH1 peptide vaccine. The chain combines TRBV7-9 with TRBJ2-7, with 9 bases that match TRBD1. The CDR3 sequence: CASRPIGTGSYEQYF. The CDR3 DNA reads as TGTGCCAGCAGACCAATCGGGACAGGGTCATACGAGCAGTACTTC.